This T cell receptor beta chain was observed in a study of shared clonotypes between healthy human individuals. Study overall: The people who gave samples were two women and three men aged 18 to 49. Whole-study results and caveats: Only blood underwent sampling, and tissue repertoires likely differ.

Genomic DNA (from each subset) was split evenly across several immunoSEQ plates. TCRdb's copy holds only in-frame clones and misses some; the assay was immunoSEQ multiplex PCR. The sample includes about 690,000 clones, roughly 91% of them seen just once. Looked up from germline, CDR1 is GTSNPN and CDR2 is SVGIG (reference sequence). The germline V and J ends were trimmed by 0 bases and 0 bases, with 17 bases remaining between them. The CDR3 extends over 17 amino acids. The sample holds a few counts of this clone. What it recognizes is unknown. The receptor was isolated from a man between 18 and 35 years old in good health. Some clones in this sample may be carry-over from other donors' samples. The specimen sequenced was memory CD8+ T cells from PBMCs. Indicated subset: CD45RO+ cells pooled with CCR7-negative TemRA cells. The V gene is TRBV30, the J gene TRBJ1-1, with D perhaps matching TRBD1 (5 bases). The CDR3: CAWSVPRAGRVNTEAFF. DNA of the CDR3: TGTGCCTGGAGTGTACCCAGGGCAGGGAGGGTGAACACTGAAGCTTTCTTT. Full variable domain (outside the CDR3, taken from reference TRBV30 and TRBJ1-1): SQTIHQWPATLVQPVGSPLSLECTVEGTSNPNLYWYRQAAGRGLQLLFYSVGIGQISSEVPQNLSASRPQDRQFILSSKKLLLSDSGFYLCAWSVPRAGRVNTEAFFGQGTRLTVV.